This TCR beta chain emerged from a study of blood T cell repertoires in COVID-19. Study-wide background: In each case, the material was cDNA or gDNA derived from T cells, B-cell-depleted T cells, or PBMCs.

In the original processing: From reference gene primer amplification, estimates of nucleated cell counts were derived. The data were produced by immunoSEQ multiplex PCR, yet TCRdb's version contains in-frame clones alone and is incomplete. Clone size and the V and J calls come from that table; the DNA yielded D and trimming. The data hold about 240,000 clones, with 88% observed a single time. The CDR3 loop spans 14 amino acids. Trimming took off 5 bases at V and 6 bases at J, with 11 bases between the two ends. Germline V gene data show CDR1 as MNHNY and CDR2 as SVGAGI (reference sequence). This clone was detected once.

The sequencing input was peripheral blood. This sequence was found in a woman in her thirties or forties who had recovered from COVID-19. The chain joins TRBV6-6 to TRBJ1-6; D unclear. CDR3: CASSRGPPNSPLHF. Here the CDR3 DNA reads TGTGCCAGCAGTCGAGGGCCCCCTAATTCACCCCTCCACTTT.